This T cell receptor beta chain is from a study of CD8+ T cells in alopecia areata. This CDR3 has 12 amino acids. V lost 5 bases, J lost 1 base, and 6 bases lay in between. CDR1 and CDR2 (germline): MNHNS, SASEGT. Indicated treatment: oral pan-JAK inhibitor, 5-10 mg twice daily. After isolation, RNA underwent reverse transcription to generate cDNA as the sequencing template. Repertoires were generated with immunoSEQ multiplex PCR, while TCRdb's copy carries only in-frame clones and drops some. The sample lists about 99,000 clones, 85% to 90% occurring once. The J gene is TRBJ2-7, the V gene TRBV6-1; D is uncertain. This clonotype originated in a human donor with alopecia areata. The material was CD8+ T cells sorted from blood, obtained around week 31, from a patient treated with tofacitinib. Here the CDR3 DNA reads TGTGCCAGCAGTTCAGTTTCCTACGAGCAGTACTTC. Translated: CASSSVSYEQYF.